This T cell receptor beta chain was identified during a study of blood T cell repertoires in COVID-19. The wider study: The United States, Italy and Spain were the sources of the acute and convalescent COVID-19 samples.

V shed 3 bases and J shed 0 bases, with 7 bases lying between them. This CDR3 has 15 amino acids. CDR1 SGDLS and CDR2 YYNGEE come from the germline V gene. This clone was counted a single time. Source study methods: Cell counts per sample came from amplifying reference gene primers. Generated by immunoSEQ multiplex PCR, the TCRdb table keeps only in-frame clones and is missing some. That table furnishes V, J and clone size, whereas the DNA furnished D and trimming. This table holds 250,000 or so clones, about 88% found once. The rearrangement links TRBV9 to TRBJ2-6; D uncertain. The source is a woman in her sixties with acute or convalescent COVID-19. The sequencing input was peripheral blood. The CDR3 nucleotides read TGTGCCAGCAGCGCTCACAGCTCTGGGGCCAACGTCCTGACTTTC. Protein: CASSAHSSGANVLTF.